This is a list of T cell receptor beta chains from one sample in a study of OX40 agonist ivuxolimab in advanced cancers. Profiled with immunoSEQ multiplex PCR; TCRdb holds only in-frame clones, not every one. The sample contains 50,000 to 55,000 clones, over 75% of which appear only once. Sequencing was performed on CD4+ or CD8+ T cells sorted from blood, taken in a trial of the OX40 agonist ivuxolimab. The receptors stem from an adult with an advanced solid tumor such as melanoma, head and neck, liver or kidney cancer. CDR3s include the opening cysteine and the closing phenylalanine or tryptophan. The D gene is left open where the match is weak. Size is omitted from some rows. Given values are once, few, many or a class for expanded clones.

clone size,J gene,V gene,D gene,CDR3 protein,CDR3 DNA
NA,TRBJ1-1,TRBV19,NA,CASSRDGGNTEAFF,TGTGCCAGTAGTCGGGACGGAGGAAACACTGAAGCTTTCTTT
NA,TRBJ1-1,TRBV29-1,NA,CSVNRGGVNTEAFF,TGCAGCGTTAACAGAGGGGGAGTGAACACTGAAGCTTTCTTT
NA,TRBJ1-2,TRBV7-6,NA,CASSLGGVGGYTF,TGTGCCAGCAGCTTAGGAGGGGTTGGGGGCTACACCTTC
NA,TRBJ2-5,TRBV5-4,TRBD1,CASSRAGQGEETQYF,TGTGCCAGCAGCCGTGCTGGACAGGGGGAAGAGACCCAGTACTTC
NA,TRBJ1-3,TRBV6-7,NA,CASSRRAGTLTGNTIYF,TGTGCCAGCAGTCGTCGGGCAGGAACTTTGACTGGAAACACCATATATTTT
NA,TRBJ1-6,TRBV2,TRBD1,CASRSDRVLNSPLHF,TGTGCCAGCAGGTCTGACAGGGTTCTTAATTCACCCCTCCACTTT
NA,TRBJ1-2,TRBV2,TRBD1,CASSLQTGTYGYTF,TGTGCCAGCAGCCTACAGACAGGGACCTATGGCTACACCTTC
NA,TRBJ1-1,TRBV28,TRBD1,CAFPLRDRGENTEAFF,TGTGCCTTTCCTCTCCGGGACAGGGGAGAGAACACTGAAGCTTTCTTT
NA,TRBJ1-1,TRBV11-2,NA,CASSLRVTTEAFF,TGTGCCAGCAGCTTACGGGTTACCACTGAAGCTTTCTTT
NA,TRBJ2-5,TRBV11-3,TRBD2,CASSLGLAGQETQYF,TGTGCCAGCAGCTTGGGACTAGCGGGTCAAGAGACCCAGTACTTC
NA,TRBJ2-6,TRBV7-9,TRBD1,CASSQGQGASSGANVLTF,TGTGCCAGCAGCCAGGGACAGGGGGCGTCCAGCGGGGCCAACGTCCTGACTTTC
NA,TRBJ2-7,TRBV27,TRBD1,CASSFFRGLGEQYF,TGTGCCAGCAGTTTCTTCAGGGGGTTAGGGGAGCAGTACTTC
few,TRBJ1-2,TRBV12-5,NA,CASALDRYGYTF,TGTGCTAGTGCCTTGGACCGCTATGGCTACACCTTC
once,TRBJ1-2,TRBV2,NA,CASSWTVPSFNYGYTF,TGTGCCAGCAGTTGGACAGTACCTTCTTTTAACTATGGCTACACCTTC
NA,TRBJ1-2,TRBV6-1,NA,CASRRLREEEGYTF,TGTGCCAGCAGGAGACTGAGAGAAGAGGAAGGCTACACCTTC
once,TRBJ2-2,TRBV7-9,NA,CASSHTGRNTGELFF,TGTGCCAGCAGCCATACAGGGAGGAACACCGGGGAGCTGTTTTTT
NA,TRBJ1-3,TRBV28,NA,CASSPALGGNTIYF,TGTGCCAGCAGCCCCGCCCTCGGTGGAAACACCATATATTTT
NA,TRBJ2-3,TRBV6-1,TRBD1,CASKWDRSTDTQYF,TGTGCCAGCAAATGGGACAGAAGCACAGATACGCAGTATTTT
NA,TRBJ2-3,TRBV11-3,TRBD1,CASTHRGADTQYF,TGTGCCAGCACCCACAGGGGCGCGGATACGCAGTATTTT
NA,TRBJ1-2,TRBV28,NA,CASSLLVGAYGYTF,TGTGCCAGCAGCCTCCTCGTAGGCGCATATGGCTACACCTTC
NA,TRBJ2-3,TRBV6-1,NA,CASSGGGARGTDTQYF,TGTGCCAGCAGTGGGGGCGGGGCCCGAGGCACAGATACGCAGTATTTT
NA,TRBJ1-1,TRBV19,TRBD1,CASEPGQGDAEAFF,TGTGCCAGTGAACCGGGACAGGGTGACGCTGAAGCTTTCTTT
few,TRBJ1-2,TRBV28,NA,CATRPQGSAYGYTF,TGTGCCACCCGCCCCCAGGGGTCTGCCTATGGCTACACCTTC
NA,TRBJ1-5,TRBV11-2,NA,CASSLGGDGQPQHF,TGTGCCAGCAGCTTAGGAGGGGACGGTCAGCCCCAGCATTTT